Given below is one TCR beta chain in context. Its antigen is currently unknown. The sample is drawn from a study of monozygotic twins with inflammatory bowel disease. Template switching appended UMIs that held a 6-nucleotide sample barcode. TCRdb reanalyzed the 5' RACE reads, giving one entry per CDR3 protein sequence and no DNA. The sample includes 150,000 to 200,000 distinct CDR3 sequences. Notes on the study in general: IBD patients showed reduced TCRbeta diversity (inverse Simpson) versus healthy co-twins.

The source material was blood. The origin of this receptor is a human donor with ulcerative colitis or Crohn's disease, or a healthy co-twin of an affected twin (not recorded which).

The CDR3 loop is CASSKSLAGGGYNEQFF. V usage is TRBV7-7 and J usage is TRBJ2-1; the TCRdb D gene call, TRBD2, has no DNA to confirm it. The CDR3 is made up of 17 amino acids. Germline lookup yields CDR1 SSHAT and CDR2 FNYEAQ (reference sequence).